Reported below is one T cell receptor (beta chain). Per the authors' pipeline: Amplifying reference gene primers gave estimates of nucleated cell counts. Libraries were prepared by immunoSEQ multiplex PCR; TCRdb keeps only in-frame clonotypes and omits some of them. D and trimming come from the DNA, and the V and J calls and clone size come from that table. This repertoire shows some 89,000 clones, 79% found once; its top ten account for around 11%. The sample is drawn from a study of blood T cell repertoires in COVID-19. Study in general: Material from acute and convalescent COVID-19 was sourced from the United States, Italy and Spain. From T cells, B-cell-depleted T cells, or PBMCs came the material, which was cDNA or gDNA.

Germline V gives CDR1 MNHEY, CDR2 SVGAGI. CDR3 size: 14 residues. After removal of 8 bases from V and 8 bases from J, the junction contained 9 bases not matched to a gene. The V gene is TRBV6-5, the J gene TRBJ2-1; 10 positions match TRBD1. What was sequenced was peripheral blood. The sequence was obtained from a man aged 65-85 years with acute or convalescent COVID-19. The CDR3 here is CASAQDRGLHEQFF. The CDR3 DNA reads TGTGCCAGCGCTCAGGACAGGGGGTTACATGAGCAGTTCTTC.